The clone carrying this TCR beta chain occurred a few times. Antigen unknown. This sample stems from a study of CD4+ T cells in melanoma. Study-wide results and limits: A reported correlation linked neoantigen-specific CD4+ T cells to CD8+, macrophage and B cell function. In melanoma, neoantigen-specific CD4+ T cells reportedly differed in differentiation state.

Data came from immunoSEQ multiplex PCR; TCRdb stores just in-frame clones and leaves some out. This sample has about 18,000 clones, with around 82% found just once. The CDR3 has 18 amino acids. Germline CDR1 and CDR2: KGHSH and LQKENI. After removal of 2 bases from V and 3 bases from J, the junction contained 10 bases not matched to a gene. The material sequenced was cells from a culture (not recorded whether cultured in vitro). The chain couples TRBV18 to TRBJ2-5, with 12 nucleotides matching TRBD2. This sequence originates from a human donor with melanoma. The CDR3 sequence: CASSPTGLAGSGEETQYF. DNA of the CDR3: TGTGCCAGCTCACCAACGGGACTAGCGGGCTCCGGGGAAGAGACCCAGTACTTC.